The present T cell receptor (beta chain) was sequenced within a study of blood T cell repertoires in COVID-19. Turning to the study itself: The cDNA or gDNA used as material had been derived from T cells, B-cell-depleted T cells, or PBMCs.

In the original analysis: Nucleated cell number was recorded as an estimate derived from reference gene primer amplification. Repertoires were generated with immunoSEQ multiplex PCR, while TCRdb's copy carries only in-frame clones and drops some. V, J and clone size were drawn from that table, and D and trimming were deduced from the DNA. The data show about 88,000 clones, 85% to 95% seen once. CDR3 length equals 13 residues. The germline V gene has CDR1 LNHDA and CDR2 SQIVND (reference sequence). Trimming took 6 bases from V and 7 from J, leaving 13 bases between them. The TCR comes from a man aged 55 to 69 with acute or convalescent COVID-19. The J gene is TRBJ2-1, the V gene TRBV19; no clear D. Sequenced input: peripheral blood. CDR3 amino acids: CASSLNSENEQFF. DNA of the CDR3: TGTGCCAGTAGCCTGAACTCGGAGAATGAGCAGTTCTTC.